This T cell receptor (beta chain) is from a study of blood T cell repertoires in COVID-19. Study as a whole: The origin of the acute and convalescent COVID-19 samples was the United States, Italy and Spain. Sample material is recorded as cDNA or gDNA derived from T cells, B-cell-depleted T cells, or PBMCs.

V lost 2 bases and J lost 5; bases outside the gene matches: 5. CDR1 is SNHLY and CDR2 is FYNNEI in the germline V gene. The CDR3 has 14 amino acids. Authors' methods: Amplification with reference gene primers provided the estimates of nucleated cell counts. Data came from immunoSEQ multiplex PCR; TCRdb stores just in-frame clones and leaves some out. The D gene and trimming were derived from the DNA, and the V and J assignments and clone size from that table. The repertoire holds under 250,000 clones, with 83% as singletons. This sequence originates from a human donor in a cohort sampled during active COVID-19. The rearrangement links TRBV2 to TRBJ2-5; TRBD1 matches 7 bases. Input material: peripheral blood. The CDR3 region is CASSERGRGETQYF. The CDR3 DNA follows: TGTGCCAGCAGTGAAAGGGGGCGCGGGGAGACCCAGTACTTC.